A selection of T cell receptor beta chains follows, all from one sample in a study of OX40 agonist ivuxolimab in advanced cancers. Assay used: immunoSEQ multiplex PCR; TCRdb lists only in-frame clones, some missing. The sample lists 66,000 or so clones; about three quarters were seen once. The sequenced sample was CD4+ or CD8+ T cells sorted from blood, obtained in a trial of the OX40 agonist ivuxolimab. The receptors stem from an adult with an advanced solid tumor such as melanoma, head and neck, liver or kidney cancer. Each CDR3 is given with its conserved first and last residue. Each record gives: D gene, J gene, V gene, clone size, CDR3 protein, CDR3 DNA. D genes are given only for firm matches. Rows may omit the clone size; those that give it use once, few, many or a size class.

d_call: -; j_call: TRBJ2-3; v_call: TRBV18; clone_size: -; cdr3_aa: CASSPPVVVGLGTDTQYF; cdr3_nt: TGTGCCAGCTCACCCCCGGTAGTTGTGGGTCTCGGCACAGATACGCAGTATTTT
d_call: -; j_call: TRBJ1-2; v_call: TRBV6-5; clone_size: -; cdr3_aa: CASSYTIAGAKGYTF; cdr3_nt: TGTGCCAGCAGTTACACAATCGCAGGGGCTAAGGGCTACACCTTC
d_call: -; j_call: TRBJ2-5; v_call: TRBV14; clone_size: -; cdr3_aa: CASSHAETQYF; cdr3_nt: TGTGCCAGCAGTCACGCGGAGACCCAGTACTTC
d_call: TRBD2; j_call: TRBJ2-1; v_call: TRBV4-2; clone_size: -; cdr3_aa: CASSQEESGGPNNEQFF; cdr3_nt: TGTGCCAGCAGCCAAGAAGAAAGCGGGGGGCCCAACAATGAGCAGTTCTTC
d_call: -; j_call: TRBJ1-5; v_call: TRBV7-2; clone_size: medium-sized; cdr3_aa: CASSLLHQPQHF; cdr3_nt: TGTGCCAGCAGCTTATTACATCAGCCCCAGCATTTT
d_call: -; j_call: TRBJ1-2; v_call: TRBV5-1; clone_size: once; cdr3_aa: CASSLSWGANYGYTF; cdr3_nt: TGCGCCAGCAGCTTGTCGTGGGGGGCTAACTATGGCTACACCTTC
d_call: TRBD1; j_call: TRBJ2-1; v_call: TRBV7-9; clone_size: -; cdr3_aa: CASSFWTGSYNEQFF; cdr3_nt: TGTGCCAGCAGCTTTTGGACAGGGTCCTACAATGAGCAGTTCTTC
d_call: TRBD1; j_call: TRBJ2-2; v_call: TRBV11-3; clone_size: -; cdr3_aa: CASSFRQGSTGELFF; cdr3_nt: TGTGCCAGCAGCTTTCGACAGGGCAGCACCGGGGAGCTGTTTTTT
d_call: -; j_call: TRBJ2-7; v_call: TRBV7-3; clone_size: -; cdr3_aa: CASSPAGGKSYEQYF; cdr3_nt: TGTGCCAGCAGCCCCGCAGGAGGAAAAAGCTACGAGCAGTACTTC
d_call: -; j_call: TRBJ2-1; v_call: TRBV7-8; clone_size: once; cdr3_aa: CASSLAGMTYNEQFF; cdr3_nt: TGTGCCAGCAGCTTAGCAGGGATGACCTACAATGAGCAGTTCTTC
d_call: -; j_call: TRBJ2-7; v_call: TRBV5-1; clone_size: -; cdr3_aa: CASSEEIPLLAKQYF; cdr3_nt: TGCGCCAGCAGCGAGGAGATCCCACTCTTGGCCAAGCAGTACTTC
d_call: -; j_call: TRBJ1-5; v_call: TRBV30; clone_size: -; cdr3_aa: CAWSGPREGVSNQPQHF; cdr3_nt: TGTGCCTGGAGTGGGCCCCGTGAGGGAGTGAGCAATCAGCCCCAGCATTTT
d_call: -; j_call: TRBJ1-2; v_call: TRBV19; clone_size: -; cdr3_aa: CASNLRGGYTF; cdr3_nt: TGTGCCAGTAACCTCAGGGGAGGCTACACCTTC
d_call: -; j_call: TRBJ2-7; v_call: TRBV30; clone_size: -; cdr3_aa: CAWRPVEGGSYEQYF; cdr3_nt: TGTGCCTGGAGGCCCGTGGAGGGGGGCTCCTACGAGCAGTACTTC
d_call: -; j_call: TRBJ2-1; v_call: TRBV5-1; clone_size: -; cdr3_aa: CASSLGESGYNEQFF; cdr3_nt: TGCGCCAGCAGCTTGGGGGAGTCAGGCTACAATGAGCAGTTCTTC
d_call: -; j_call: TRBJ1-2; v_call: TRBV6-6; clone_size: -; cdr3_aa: CASRNGQGQNYGYTF; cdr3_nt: TGTGCCAGCAGAAACGGACAAGGACAAAACTATGGCTACACCTTC
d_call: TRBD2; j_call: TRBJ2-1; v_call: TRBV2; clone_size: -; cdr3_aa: CASSVNGRSYNEQFF; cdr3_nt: TGTGCCAGCAGTGTTAACGGGAGGTCCTACAATGAGCAGTTCTTC
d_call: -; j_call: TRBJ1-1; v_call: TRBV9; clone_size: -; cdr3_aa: CASRAHIANTEAFF; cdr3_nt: TGTGCCAGCAGGGCACATATCGCCAACACTGAAGCTTTCTTT
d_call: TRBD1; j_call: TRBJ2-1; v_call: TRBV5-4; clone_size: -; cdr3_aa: CASSPGQGPYNEQFF; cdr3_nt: TGTGCCAGCAGCCCCGGACAGGGCCCCTACAATGAGCAGTTCTTC
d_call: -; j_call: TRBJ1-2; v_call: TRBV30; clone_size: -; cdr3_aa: CALDRYYGYTF; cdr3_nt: TGTGCCTTGGACAGATACTATGGCTACACCTTC
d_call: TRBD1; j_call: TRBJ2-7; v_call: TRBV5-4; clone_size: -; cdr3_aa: CASSAQGARYEQYF; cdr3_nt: TGTGCCAGCAGCGCTCAGGGGGCGAGGTACGAGCAGTACTTC
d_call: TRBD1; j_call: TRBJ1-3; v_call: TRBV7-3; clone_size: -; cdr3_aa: CASSLRQGSGNTIYF; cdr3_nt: TGTGCCAGCAGCTTGCGACAGGGCTCTGGAAACACCATATATTTT
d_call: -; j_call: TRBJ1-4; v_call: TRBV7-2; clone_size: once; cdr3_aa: CASRVGRVREKLFF; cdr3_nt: TGTGCCAGCAGGGTCGGGAGGGTAAGAGAAAAACTGTTTTTT
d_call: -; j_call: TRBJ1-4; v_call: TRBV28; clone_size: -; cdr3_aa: CASSSAQGHEKLFF; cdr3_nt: TGTGCCAGCAGTTCAGCGCAGGGGCATGAAAAACTGTTTTTT
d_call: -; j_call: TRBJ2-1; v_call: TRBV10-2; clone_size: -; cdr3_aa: CASKAVTNEQFF; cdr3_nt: TGCGCCAGCAAGGCCGTTACCAATGAGCAGTTCTTC
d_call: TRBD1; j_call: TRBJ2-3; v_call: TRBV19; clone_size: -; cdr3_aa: CASSRGGGTGGEDTQYF; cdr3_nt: TGTGCCAGTAGTAGGGGAGGTGGGACAGGGGGCGAAGATACGCAGTATTTT
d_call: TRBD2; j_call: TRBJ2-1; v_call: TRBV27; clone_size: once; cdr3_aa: CASSLYPLQAGVRGNEQFF; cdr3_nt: TGTGCCAGCAGTCTATATCCTCTCCAAGCGGGAGTGAGGGGGAATGAGCAGTTCTTC
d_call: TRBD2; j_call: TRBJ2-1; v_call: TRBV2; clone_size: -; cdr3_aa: CASSLAGGYYNEQFF; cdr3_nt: TGTGCCAGCAGCCTAGCGGGGGGATACTACAATGAGCAGTTCTTC
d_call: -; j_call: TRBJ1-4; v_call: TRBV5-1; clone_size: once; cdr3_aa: CASSETAADEKLFF; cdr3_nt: TGCGCCAGCAGCGAGACAGCGGCGGATGAAAAACTGTTTTTT
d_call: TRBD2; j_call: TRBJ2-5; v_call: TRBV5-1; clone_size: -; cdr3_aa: CASSGSSGEWETQYF; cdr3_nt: TGCGCCAGCAGCGGGAGTAGCGGGGAATGGGAGACCCAGTACTTC
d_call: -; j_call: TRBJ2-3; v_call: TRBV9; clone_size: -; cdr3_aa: CASSPPSTDTQYF; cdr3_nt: TGTGCCAGCAGCCCCCCTAGCACAGATACGCAGTATTTT
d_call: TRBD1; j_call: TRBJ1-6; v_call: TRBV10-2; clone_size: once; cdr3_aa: CASRDSGQSNSPLHF; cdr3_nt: TGCGCCAGCAGGGATTCGGGACAGAGTAATTCACCCCTCCACTTT
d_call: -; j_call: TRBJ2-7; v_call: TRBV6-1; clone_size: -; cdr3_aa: CASRTDVYEQYF; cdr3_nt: TGTGCCAGCAGGACGGACGTCTACGAGCAGTACTTC
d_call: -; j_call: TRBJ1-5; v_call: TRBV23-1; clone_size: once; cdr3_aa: CASSPPDSLSSSNQPQHF; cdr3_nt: TGCGCCAGCAGTCCCCCGGACAGTTTGTCAAGTAGCAATCAGCCCCAGCATTTT
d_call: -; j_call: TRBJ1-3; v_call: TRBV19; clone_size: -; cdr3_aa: CASSMSTSGNTIYF; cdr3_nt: TGTGCCAGTAGTATGAGTACCTCTGGAAACACCATATATTTT
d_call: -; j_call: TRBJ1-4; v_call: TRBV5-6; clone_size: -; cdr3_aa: CASSVRRSGGEKLFF; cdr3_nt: TGTGCCAGCAGCGTAAGGCGGAGCGGGGGTGAAAAACTGTTTTTT
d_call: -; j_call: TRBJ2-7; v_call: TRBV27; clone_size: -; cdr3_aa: CASSLSWGAVDEQYF; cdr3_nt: TGTGCCAGCAGTTTATCTTGGGGGGCAGTCGACGAGCAGTACTTC
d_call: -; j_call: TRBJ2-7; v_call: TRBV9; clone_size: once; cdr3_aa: CASSVEPELGEQYF; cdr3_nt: TGTGCCAGCAGCGTAGAGCCCGAATTGGGGGAGCAGTACTTC
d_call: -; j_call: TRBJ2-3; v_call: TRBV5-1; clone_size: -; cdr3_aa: CASSFYTGEMDTQYF; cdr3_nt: TGCGCCAGCAGCTTTTACACGGGGGAAATGGATACGCAGTATTTT
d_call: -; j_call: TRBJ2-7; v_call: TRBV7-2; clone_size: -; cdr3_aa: CASSLEVSSYEQYF; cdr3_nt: TGTGCCAGCAGCTTAGAAGTGAGCTCCTACGAGCAGTACTTC
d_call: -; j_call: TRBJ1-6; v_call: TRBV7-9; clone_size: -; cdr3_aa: CASSLAGSPLHF; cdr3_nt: TGTGCCAGCAGCTTAGCGGGTTCACCCCTCCACTTT
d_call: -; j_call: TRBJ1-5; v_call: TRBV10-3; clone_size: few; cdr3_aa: CAISELGGQDQPQHF; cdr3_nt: TGTGCCATCAGTGAATTGGGGGGGCAGGATCAGCCCCAGCATTTT
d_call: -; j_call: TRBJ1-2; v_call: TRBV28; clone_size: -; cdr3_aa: CASSLGGNYGYTF; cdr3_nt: TGTGCCAGCAGTTTGGGGGGAAACTATGGCTACACCTTC
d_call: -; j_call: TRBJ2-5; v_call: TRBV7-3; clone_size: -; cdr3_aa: CASSLLPGTQETQYF; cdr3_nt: TGTGCCAGCAGCTTATTGCCGGGGACCCAAGAGACCCAGTACTTC
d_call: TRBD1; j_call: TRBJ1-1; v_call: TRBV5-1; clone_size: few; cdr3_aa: CASSHKGQGAGNTEAFF; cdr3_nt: TGCGCCAGCAGCCACAAGGGACAGGGGGCCGGGAACACTGAAGCTTTCTTT
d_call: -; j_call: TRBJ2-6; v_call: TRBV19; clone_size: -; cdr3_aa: CASRLYRSSGANVLTF; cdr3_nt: TGTGCCAGCAGGCTATACCGAAGCTCTGGGGCCAACGTCCTGACTTTC
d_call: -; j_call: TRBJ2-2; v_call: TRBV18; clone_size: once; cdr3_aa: CASSPTVTGELFF; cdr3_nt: TGTGCCAGCTCACCGACAGTCACCGGGGAGCTGTTTTTT
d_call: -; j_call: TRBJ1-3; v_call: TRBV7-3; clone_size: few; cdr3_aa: CASSLFGTPGNTIYF; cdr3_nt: TGTGCCAGCAGCTTATTCGGGACTCCTGGAAACACCATATATTTT